A selection of T cell receptor beta chains follows, all from one sample in a study of T-cell reconstitution after alpha-beta-depleted transplantation in children. TCRdb passed the PCR reads through MiXCR, listing each CDR3 protein once. The repertoire includes roughly 610,000 distinct CDR3 sequences, 8% to 11% of them detected once, and about 4.2% sits in the top ten. The material sequenced was PBMCs from the stem cell graft donor, taken from the stem cell graft. All receptors come from a human donor who donated a stem cell graft to a child with acute myeloid leukemia. Both conserved end residues are part of each CDR3. A D gene is named only where the DNA matches it firmly. Only some rows state a clone size, as once, few, many or a class for expanded clones.

NA few TRBJ1-2 TRBV19 CASSTRHASNYGYTF TGTGCCAGTAGCACAAGACACGCATCTAACTATGGCTACACCTTC
TRBD1 NA TRBJ1-1 TRBV29-1 CSGDSGYTEAFF TGCAGCGGGGACAGTGGGTACACTGAAGCTTTCTTT
NA few TRBJ1-2 TRBV6-1 CASRVSAGEYGGYTF TGTGCCAGCAGGGTCAGCGCAGGGGAGTATGGAGGCTACACCTTC
NA many TRBJ2-5 TRBV20-1 CSAREGYRGGETQYF TGCAGTGCTAGAGAAGGGTACAGGGGAGGAGAGACCCAGTACTTC
TRBD2 few TRBJ2-2 TRBV29-1 CSVQSGTSGNTGELFF TGCAGCGTTCAGTCGGGGACTAGCGGAAACACCGGGGAGCTGTTTTTT
TRBD1 NA TRBJ2-7 TRBV5-5 CASNQDRGLYEQYF TGTGCCAGCAACCAGGACAGGGGACTCTACGAGCAGTACTTC
NA few TRBJ2-5 TRBV5-6 CASSFKAQGYQETQYF TGTGCCAGCAGCTTTAAGGCTCAGGGATACCAAGAGACCCAGTACTTC
TRBD2 NA TRBJ2-1 TRBV20-1 CSASSGSNNEQFF TGCAGTGCTTCTAGCGGAAGTAACAATGAGCAGTTCTTC
TRBD2 many TRBJ2-5 TRBV29-1 CSAIRIIAGEGQETQYF TGCAGCGCCATCCGGATTATAGCGGGAGAAGGACAAGAGACCCAGTACTTC
TRBD2 many TRBJ2-3 TRBV29-1 CSILTSGGFWGFSTDTQYF TGCAGCATCCTGACTAGCGGCGGGTTTTGGGGGTTTAGCACAGATACGCAGTATTTT
NA few TRBJ2-5 TRBV7-2 CASSLGEAGRETQYF TGTGCCAGCAGCTTGGGGGAGGCGGGTCGAGAGACCCAGTACTTC
NA few TRBJ1-5 TRBV20-1 CSASRWGNTGDQPQHF TGCAGTGCTTCCCGTTGGGGGAACACAGGCGATCAGCCCCAGCATTTT
NA few TRBJ1-3 TRBV9 CASSVLSGDLSGNTIYF TGTGCCAGCAGCGTTCTGTCGGGCGATCTCTCTGGAAACACCATATATTTT
NA NA TRBJ2-2 TRBV9 CASSVQGSPGELFF TGTGCCAGCAGCGTACAGGGTTCACCGGGGGAGCTGTTTTTT
NA NA TRBJ1-1 TRBV5-1 CASSLVAENTEAFF TGCGCCAGCAGCTTGGTCGCGGAGAACACTGAAGCTTTCTTT
TRBD1 many TRBJ1-1 TRBV6-1 CASSRDRVRTEAFF TGTGCCAGCAGCCGGGACAGGGTGAGGACTGAAGCTTTCTTT
TRBD2 few TRBJ2-1 TRBV20-1 CSAEGLAGARGYNEQFF TGCAGTGCTGAGGGACTAGCGGGAGCCCGAGGTTACAATGAGCAGTTCTTC
TRBD2 NA TRBJ2-1 TRBV11-2 CASSFTSGSSNEQFF TGTGCCAGCAGCTTTACTAGCGGGAGTTCGAATGAGCAGTTCTTC
TRBD2 NA TRBJ2-5 TRBV24-1 CATSGGLGSETQYF TGTGCCACCAGCGGGGGACTAGGGTCGGAGACCCAGTACTTC
TRBD2 many TRBJ2-1 TRBV3-1 CASSPIAGRTYNEQFF TGTGCCAGCAGCCCCATAGCGGGCAGAACCTACAATGAGCAGTTCTTC
NA few TRBJ1-3 TRBV25-1 CASSPTSLGNTIYF TGTGCCAGCAGCCCGACATCGCTTGGAAACACCATATATTTT
TRBD1 few TRBJ1-5 TRBV7-2 CASSFSTGVGQPQHF TGTGCCAGCAGCTTCTCGACAGGGGTAGGGCAGCCCCAGCATTTT
NA NA TRBJ1-1 TRBV20-1 CSAGGRQQNTEAFF TGCAGTGCCGGCGGTAGGCAGCAGAACACTGAAGCTTTCTTT
NA few TRBJ1-3 TRBV7-2 CASSLVSPSGGNTIYF TGTGCCAGCAGCTTAGTCTCCCCTTCCGGCGGAAACACCATATATTTT
TRBD2 many TRBJ2-3 TRBV4-3 CASSQDGKRELGTDTQYF TGCGCCAGCAGCCAAGATGGAAAGCGGGAGTTGGGAACAGATACGCAGTATTTT
NA many TRBJ2-7 TRBV20-1 CSASSFRGVYGEQYF TGCAGTGCTAGCTCTTTCCGGGGTGTCTATGGGGAGCAGTACTTC
TRBD2 few TRBJ2-1 TRBV14 CASSQYSGRNHNEQFF TGTGCCAGCAGCCAATATAGCGGGAGAAACCACAATGAGCAGTTCTTC
TRBD2 NA TRBJ2-3 TRBV7-3 CASSGTSGTQYF TGTGCCAGCAGCGGAACTAGCGGTACCCAGTATTTT
NA few TRBJ2-1 TRBV4-3 CASSQVRLGNEQFF TGCGCCAGCAGCCAAGTGAGATTAGGCAATGAGCAGTTCTTC
NA NA TRBJ2-3 TRBV7-2 CASIRRGGDTQYF TGTGCCAGTATTCGAAGGGGTGGAGATACGCAGTATTTT
NA NA TRBJ1-1 TRBV7-2 CASSSPPLGTTEAFF TGTGCCAGCAGCTCCCCACCCCTTGGAACGACTGAAGCTTTCTTT
TRBD1 NA TRBJ2-5 TRBV5-1 CASSPRQGTQETQYF TGCGCCAGCAGCCCCCGACAGGGTACACAAGAGACCCAGTACTTC
TRBD2 few TRBJ2-1 TRBV7-6 CASSVSGTSGSNEQFF TGTGCCAGCAGCGTCTCCGGGACTAGCGGGAGTAATGAGCAGTTCTTC
TRBD2 few TRBJ2-1 TRBV5-8 CASSHLAEVYNEQFF TGTGCCAGCAGCCATCTAGCGGAGGTTTACAATGAGCAGTTCTTC
TRBD2 many TRBJ2-1 TRBV12-3/TRBV12-4 CASSAPGGRSYNEQFF TGTGCCAGCAGTGCCCCGGGGGGACGCTCCTACAATGAGCAGTTCTTC
TRBD1 NA TRBJ1-1 TRBV9 CASSVTDRGNTEAFF TGTGCCAGCAGCGTTACGGACAGGGGGAACACTGAAGCTTTCTTT
NA few TRBJ2-5 TRBV25-1 CASSRNGMSETQYF TGTGCCAGCAGTCGAAATGGGATGTCGGAGACCCAGTACTTC
NA NA TRBJ2-1 TRBV11-2 CASTLGTPLYNEQFF TGTGCCAGCACCCTCGGGACTCCATTATACAATGAGCAGTTCTTC
NA NA TRBJ2-1 TRBV11-3 CASSPQGRGNEQFF TGTGCCAGCAGCCCCCAGGGGAGGGGGAATGAGCAGTTCTTC
NA few TRBJ2-4 TRBV20-1 CSARSSPGGLAKNIQYF TGCAGTGCTAGATCGTCCCCCGGGGGTCTGGCCAAAAACATTCAGTACTTC
NA NA TRBJ2-5 TRBV19 CASSTSGSQETQYF TGTGCCAGTAGTACATCGGGATCTCAAGAGACCCAGTACTTC
TRBD2 NA TRBJ2-1 TRBV12-3/TRBV12-4 CASSLISGVWNEQFF TGTGCCAGCAGTTTGATTAGCGGGGTGTGGAATGAGCAGTTCTTC
TRBD1 NA TRBJ1-1 TRBV5-1 CASSMTGNGAFF TGCGCCAGCAGCATGACAGGGAATGGGGCTTTCTTT
NA many TRBJ1-4 TRBV20-1 CSARDRTQREKLFF TGCAGTGCTAGAGATCGGACGCAGCGTGAAAAACTGTTTTTT
NA few TRBJ2-7 TRBV2 CASSESPSRGQYF TGTGCCAGCAGTGAAAGTCCTTCTCGTGGGCAGTACTTC
TRBD2 few TRBJ2-3 TRBV7-3 CASSGLASGDTQYF TGTGCCAGCAGTGGACTAGCGAGTGGAGATACGCAGTATTTT
TRBD2 few TRBJ2-7 TRBV7-9 CASSLASAGAGYEQYF TGTGCCAGCAGCTTAGCATCAGCGGGAGCGGGCTACGAGCAGTACTTC
TRBD2 few TRBJ2-3 TRBV20-1 CSAYLSGSRNTDTQYF TGCAGTGCTTACCTGAGCGGGAGCAGGAACACAGATACGCAGTATTTT
NA many TRBJ1-5 TRBV5-6 CASSLWRDWDQPQHF TGTGCCAGCAGCTTATGGAGGGATTGGGATCAGCCCCAGCATTTT
NA many TRBJ1-1 TRBV4-2 CASSQEDRAGAFF TGTGCCAGCAGCCAAGAAGATCGGGCGGGAGCTTTCTTT
NA few TRBJ2-7 TRBV18 CASSPGSGETKQYF TGTGCCAGCTCACCGGGTAGCGGAGAGACGAAGCAGTACTTC
NA NA TRBJ1-5 TRBV7-2 CASSTWSNQPQHF TGTGCCAGCAGCACGTGGAGCAATCAGCCCCAGCATTTT
TRBD2 NA TRBJ2-3 TRBV12-3/TRBV12-4 CASSLRLAGISTDTQYF TGTGCCAGCAGTTTAAGACTAGCGGGAATTTCGACAGATACGCAGTATTTT
NA many TRBJ2-3 TRBV29-1 CSVVASASTDTQYF TGCAGCGTTGTGGCTAGCGCAAGCACAGATACGCAGTATTTT
NA many TRBJ2-2 TRBV24-1 CATGTGYTGELFF TGTGCCACCGGGACTGGTTACACCGGGGAGCTGTTTTTT